The clone carrying this TCR beta chain was detected only once. The antigen remains unidentified. The CDR3 length is 16 residues. This sample was included in a study of cytomegalovirus exposure and HLA in healthy donors. The study, taken as a whole, reports: In a later analysis, V- and J-gene trimming of beta chains associated with a DCLRE1C missense variant, replicated independently. Some V segments (TRBV6-2 and TRBV6-3 among them) were excluded as indistinguishable.

With 60 Vbeta and 13 Jbeta primers, the PCR was carried out. The repertoire was sequenced with immunoSEQ multiplex PCR; TCRdb's copy has only in-frame clones and lacks some. Altogether roughly 140,000 clones are present, about four fifths being singletons, with the ten largest covering around 5.4%. This sequence originates from a man between 25 and 39 years old in good health and CMV-seropositive. This rearrangement joins TRBV21-1 to TRBJ1-6; the table gives TRBD1 as D, unverified against the DNA. TRBV21-1 is a recognized pseudogene. Sequences were obtained from PBMCs. CDR3 in amino acids: CASSQIGARGYSPLHF. Written as DNA, the CDR3 is TGTGCCAGCAGCCAAATAGGGGCCAGGGGTTATTCACCCCTCCACTTT.